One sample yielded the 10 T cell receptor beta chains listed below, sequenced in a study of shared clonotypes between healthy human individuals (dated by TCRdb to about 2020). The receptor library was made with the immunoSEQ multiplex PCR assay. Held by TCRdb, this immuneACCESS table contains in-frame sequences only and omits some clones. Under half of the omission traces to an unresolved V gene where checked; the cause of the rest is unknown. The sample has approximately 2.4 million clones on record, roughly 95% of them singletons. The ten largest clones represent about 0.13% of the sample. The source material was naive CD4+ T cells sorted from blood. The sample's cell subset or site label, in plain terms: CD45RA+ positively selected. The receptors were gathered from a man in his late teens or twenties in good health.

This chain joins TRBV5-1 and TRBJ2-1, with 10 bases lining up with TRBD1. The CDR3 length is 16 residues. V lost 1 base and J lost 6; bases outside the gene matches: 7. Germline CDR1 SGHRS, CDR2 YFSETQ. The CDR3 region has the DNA TGCGCCAGCAGCTTGCCAGACAGGGGGCTTTTCAATGAGCAGTTCTTC. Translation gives CASSLPDRGLFNEQFF.

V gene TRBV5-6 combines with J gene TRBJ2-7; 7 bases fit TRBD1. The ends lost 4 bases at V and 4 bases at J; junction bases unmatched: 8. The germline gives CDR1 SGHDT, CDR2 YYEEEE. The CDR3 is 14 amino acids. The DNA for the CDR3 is TGTGCCAGCAGCACCGGGACAGCGATTTACGAGCAGTACTTC. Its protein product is CASSTGTAIYEQYF.

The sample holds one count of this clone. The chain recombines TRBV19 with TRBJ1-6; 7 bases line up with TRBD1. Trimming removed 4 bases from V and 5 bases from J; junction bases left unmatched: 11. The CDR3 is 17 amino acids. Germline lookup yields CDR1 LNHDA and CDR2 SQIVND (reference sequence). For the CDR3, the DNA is TGTGCCAGTAGTACCCTAGGGACAGAGGCGGATAATTCACCCCTCCACTTT. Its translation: CASSTLGTEADNSPLHF.

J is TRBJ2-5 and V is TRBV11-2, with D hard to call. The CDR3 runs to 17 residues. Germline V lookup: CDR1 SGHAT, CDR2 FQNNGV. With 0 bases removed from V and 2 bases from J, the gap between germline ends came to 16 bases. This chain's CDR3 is CASSLDANGLGQETQYF. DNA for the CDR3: TGTGCCAGCAGCTTAGACGCCAACGGGCTCGGACAAGAGACCCAGTACTTC. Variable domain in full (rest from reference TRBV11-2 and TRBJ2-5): EAGVAQSPRYKIIEKRQSVAFWCNPISGHATLYWYQQILGQGPKLLIQFQNNGVVDDSQLPKDRFSAERLKGVDSTLKIQPAKLEDSAVYLCASSLDANGLGQETQYFGPGTRLLVL.

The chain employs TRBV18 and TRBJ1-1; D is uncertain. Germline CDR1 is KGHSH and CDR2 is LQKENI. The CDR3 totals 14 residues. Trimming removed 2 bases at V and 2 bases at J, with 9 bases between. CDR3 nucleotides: TGTGCCAGCTCACCAAGGCCGAGTAACACTGAAGCTTTCTTT. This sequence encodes CASSPRPSNTEAFF.

In DNA form, the CDR3 reads TGTGCCAGCAACGACGGACAGGGAGATGGCTACACCTTC. It codes for CASNDGQGDGYTF. The chain has TRBV2 and TRBJ1-2; 8 bases fit TRBD1. CDR1 SNHLY and CDR2 FYNNEI come from the germline V gene. The CDR3 has 13 residues. The junction had 7 bases not matched to a gene; V was cut back by 7 bases and J by 6 bases. Supplemented by reference TRBV2 and TRBJ1-2, the full variable domain reads EPEVTQTPSHQVTQMGQEVILRCVPISNHLYFYWYRQILGQKVEFLVSFYNNEISEKSEIFDDQFSVERPDGSNFTLKIRSTKLEDSAMYFCASNDGQGDGYTFGSGTRLTVV.

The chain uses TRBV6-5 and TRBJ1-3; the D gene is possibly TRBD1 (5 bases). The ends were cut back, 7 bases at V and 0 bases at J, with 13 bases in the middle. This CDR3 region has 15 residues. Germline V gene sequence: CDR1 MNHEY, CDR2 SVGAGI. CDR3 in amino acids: CASTRGQGSGNTIYF. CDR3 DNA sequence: TGTGCCAGCACCCGAGGACAAGGCTCTGGAAACACCATATATTTT.

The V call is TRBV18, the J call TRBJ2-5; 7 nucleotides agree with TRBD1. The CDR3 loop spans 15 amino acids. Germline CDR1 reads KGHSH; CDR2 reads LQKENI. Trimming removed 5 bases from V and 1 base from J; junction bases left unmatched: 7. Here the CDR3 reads CASSGGQIIQETQYF. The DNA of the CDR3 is TGTGCCAGCTCAGGGGGACAGATTATCCAAGAGACCCAGTACTTC.

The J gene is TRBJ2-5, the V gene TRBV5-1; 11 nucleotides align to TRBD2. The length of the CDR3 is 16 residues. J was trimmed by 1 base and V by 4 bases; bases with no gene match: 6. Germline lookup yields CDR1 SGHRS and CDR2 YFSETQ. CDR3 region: CASSPLAGGPQETQYF. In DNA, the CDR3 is TGCGCCAGCAGCCCCTTAGCGGGGGGGCCCCAAGAGACCCAGTACTTC.

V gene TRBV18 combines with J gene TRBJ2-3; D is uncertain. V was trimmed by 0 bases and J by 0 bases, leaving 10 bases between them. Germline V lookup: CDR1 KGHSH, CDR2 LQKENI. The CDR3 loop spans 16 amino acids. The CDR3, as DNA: TGTGCCAGCTCACCACCGATTTTCGGGAGCACAGATACGCAGTATTTT. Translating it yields CASSPPIFGSTDTQYF.